The table lists the clone carrying this TCR beta chain with many counts. The data belong to a study of identical twins. No donor was unhealthy or non-Caucasian. CDR3 length: 16 residues. In germline, CDR1 is LGHNA, CDR2 YSLEER. V was trimmed by 0 bases and J by 7 bases, leaving 19 bases between them. MiXCR was run by TCRdb on the 5' RACE reads, yielding one entry per CDR3 protein. The sample lists a few hundred thousand distinct CDR3 sequences, approximately 9.6% occurring once. A further study also used this sample, focusing on yellow fever vaccine responses in identical twins.

The sequence was collected from a young woman in good health. V is TRBV4-3 and J is TRBJ2-7, with unresolved D. Material for sequencing was PBMCs. DNA for the CDR3: TGCGCCAGCAGCCAAGATCATCGGGCGGCCTTAGGGGAGCAGTACTTC. It specifies CASSQDHRAALGEQYF.